Sequencing of this T cell receptor (beta chain) was carried out in a study of memory CD4+ T cells and cytomegalovirus serostatus. Turning to this clone: Its antigen is unidentified.

The V segment lost 5 bases and the J segment 4 bases; nucleotides outside the gene matches: 13. Germline V lookup: CDR1 SGHAT, CDR2 FQNNGV. This CDR3 spans 17 amino acids. TCRdb's copy holds only in-frame clones and misses some; the assay was immunoSEQ multiplex PCR. The table has 80,000 to 100,000 clones, 75% to 85% seen once. Study-wide points: 67 of 164 known CMV-associated TCRbeta sequences appeared in CD4+ memory.

The sort gate was single viable CD3+CD4+CD8-CD45RO+ cells for memory CD4+ T cells. Donors' CMV status reflects serum IgG against pp150, pp28, p38, p52. The sequenced sample was memory CD4+ T cells from blood. The J gene is TRBJ2-7, the V gene TRBV11-2, with 11 bases identical to TRBD2. This TCR derives from an adult in good health and CMV-seropositive. The CDR3 here is CASSLIGLAGGTYEQYF. The CDR3 bases are TGTGCCAGCAGCCTCATAGGACTAGCGGGTGGGACGTACGAGCAGTACTTC.